The 23 T cell receptor beta chains presented below share a single source sample, sequenced in a study of T-cell memory formation after mild COVID-19. TCRdb processed the 5' RACE reads anew with MiXCR; each CDR3 protein has one entry. The data show about 360,000 distinct CDR3 sequences, around an eighth seen once. Sequenced input: PBMCs or a T cell subset sorted from them (not recorded which). The source is a man in his late teens or twenties who had mild COVID-19 (a few samples of this study predate the infection). Cell type and time point are not known.

The CDR3 sequence: CASSYSTVGGRGYEQYF. The CDR3 nucleotides are TGTGCCAGCAGTTACTCGACAGTTGGGGGCAGGGGCTACGAGCAGTACTTC. J is TRBJ2-7 and V is TRBV6-2 or TRBV6-3; tentative D call: TRBD1 (6 bases). The germline V gene encodes CDR1 MNHEY and CDR2 SVGEGT. V lost 0 bases and J lost 3, with 18 bases in between. CDR3 length equals 17 residues.

The rearrangement joins TRBV5-5 to TRBJ1-5, with 7 bases identical to TRBD1. The CDR3 length is 16 residues. Germline CDR1 and CDR2: SGHKS and YYEKEE (reference sequence). V was pared by 4 bases and J by 6 bases, with 13 bases of the junction left unmatched. The CDR3 region is CASSQEQTGTGQPQHF. The CDR3 bases are TGTGCCAGCAGCCAGGAACAGACAGGGACCGGTCAGCCCCAGCATTTT.

This clonotype has just a few counts. V usage is TRBV18 and J usage is TRBJ1-1; weak D call: TRBD1 (5 bases). The CDR3 runs to 16 residues. Germline CDR1 KGHSH, CDR2 LQKENI. Trimming removed 1 base from V and 4 bases from J, with 16 bases in between. CDR3 loop: CASSPRNIVGGTEAFF. In DNA, the CDR3 is TGTGCCAGCTCACCACGGAACATAGTCGGGGGCACTGAAGCTTTCTTT.

This clonotype was seen repeatedly, ten times or more. The chain uses TRBV12-3 or TRBV12-4 and TRBJ1-5; weak D call: TRBD1 (6 bases). The V and J ends lost 1 base and 1 base respectively, with 8 bases between them. The CDR3 loop spans 15 amino acids. CDR3 sequence: CASSLVTGSNQPQHF. CDR3 coding DNA: TGTGCCAGCAGTTTAGTAACAGGGAGCAATCAGCCCCAGCATTTT.

The V gene is TRBV7-9, the J gene TRBJ2-5; 9 bases fit TRBD1. Unmatched junction bases numbered 5, after V lost 8 bases and J lost 4 bases. Germline V gene sequence: CDR1 SEHNR, CDR2 FQNEAQ (reference sequence). CDR3 length: 13 residues. The CDR3 DNA follows: TGTGCCAGCTCCGGGACAGGGTTAGAGACCCAGTACTTC. Its translation is CASSGTGLETQYF.

The chain uses TRBV20-1 and TRBJ1-1; D is unresolved. With 5 bases removed from V and 7 bases from J, the gap between germline ends came to 11 bases. The CDR3 has 11 amino acids. CDR1 is DFQATT, CDR2 SNEGSKA, per germline (reference sequence). This CDR3 reads CSALPGYEAFF. CDR3 sequence (DNA): TGCAGTGCTCTCCCGGGGTATGAAGCTTTCTTT.

This clonotype came up many times. This rearrangement joins TRBV29-1 to TRBJ2-1; 10 bases agree with TRBD2. The CDR3 length is 14 residues. Germline assignment: CDR1 SQVTM and CDR2 ANQGSEA. With 7 bases clipped from V and 5 bases from J, the junction kept 8 bases outside the gene matches. CDR3: CSGGQTSGNNEQFF. CDR3 nucleotide sequence: TGCAGCGGGGGGCAAACTAGCGGGAACAATGAGCAGTTCTTC.

V gene TRBV5-6 combines with J gene TRBJ1-1; maybe TRBD1 (6 bases). This CDR3 contains 16 residues. V was shortened by 3 bases and J by 5 bases, with 20 bases between the two germline ends. Germline CDR1 is SGHDT and CDR2 is YYEEEE. CDR3 loop: CASSSPGGPRKTEAFF. CDR3 sequence (DNA): TGTGCCAGCAGCTCCCCTGGGGGGCCGAGGAAAACTGAAGCTTTCTTT.

This clonotype was counted at least ten times. V usage is TRBV18 and J usage is TRBJ2-3; D assignment may be TRBD1 or TRBD2 (5 bases each). Per germline, CDR1 KGHSH and CDR2 LQKENI. Trimming left V 0 bases short and J 2 bases short, with 9 bases between. This CDR3 is built from 15 residues. The CDR3 loop reads CASSPPGEHTDTQYF. In nucleotides, the CDR3 is TGTGCCAGCTCACCACCGGGGGAACACACAGATACGCAGTATTTT.

This rearrangement joins TRBV30 to TRBJ1-1; D uncertain. The CDR3 totals 11 residues. V was cut by 4 bases and J by 7 bases, with 10 bases left in between. CDR1 GTSNPN and CDR2 SVGIG come from the germline V gene (reference sequence). The CDR3 loop reads CAWMWHLEAFF. CDR3 nucleotide sequence: TGTGCCTGGATGTGGCACCTTGAAGCTTTCTTT.

In its sample, this clonotype was seen a few times. In DNA form, the CDR3 reads TGTGCCAGCAGCTTCTGGGCAGGGGATATGAACACTGAAGCTTTCTTT. Translation: CASSFWAGDMNTEAFF. This rearrangement joins TRBV11-2 to TRBJ1-1; D perhaps matches TRBD1 (6 bases). Germline-derived CDR1 and CDR2 are SGHAT and FQNNGV. This CDR3 comprises 16 residues. V was trimmed by 3 bases and J by 0 bases, leaving 14 bases between them. The entire variable domain, with the rest obtained from reference TRBV11-2 and TRBJ1-1, is as follows: EAGVAQSPRYKIIEKRQSVAFWCNPISGHATLYWYQQILGQGPKLLIQFQNNGVVDDSQLPKDRFSAERLKGVDSTLKIQPAKLEDSAVYLCASSFWAGDMNTEAFFGQGTRLTVV.

This clonotype was recorded at least ten times. The chain couples TRBV7-2 to TRBJ1-2; a weak D match, TRBD1 (6 bases). The V end was cut by 5 bases, the J end by 6 bases, with 13 bases between. CDR1 is SGHTA and CDR2 is FQGNSA in the germline V gene. The CDR3 sequence is 13 residues long. As DNA, the CDR3 is TGTGCCAGCAGCCCTGGACAGCTCCATGGCTACACCTTC. Its protein is CASSPGQLHGYTF.

This clonotype was seen more than once but under ten times. This rearrangement joins TRBV20-1 to TRBJ1-1; no definite D call. Trimming removed 2 bases from V and 1 base from J, with 11 bases in between. The germline CDR1 and CDR2 sequences are DFQATT and SNEGSKA (reference sequence). The CDR3 loop spans 14 amino acids. CDR3 in amino acids: CSARRLSGNTEAFF. The CDR3 bases are TGCAGTGCTAGACGACTCTCGGGGAACACTGAAGCTTTCTTT.

This clonotype occurred many times. This chain links TRBV6-2 or TRBV6-3 with TRBJ2-3, with no clear D. Trimming shortened V by 0 bases and J by 0 bases, and 1 base separated the two germline ends. The CDR3 extends over 13 amino acids. In germline, CDR1 is MNHEY, CDR2 SVGEGT. The DNA of the CDR3 is TGTGCCAGCAGTTACTCCAGCACAGATACGCAGTATTTT. This encodes CASSYSSTDTQYF.

The CDR3 here is CSARRSGQGSDGYTF. In nucleotides, the CDR3 is TGCAGTGCTAGGCGCTCCGGACAGGGAAGCGATGGCTACACCTTC. The chain combines TRBV20-1 with TRBJ1-2, with TRBD1 identical over 8 bases. CDR1 is DFQATT, CDR2 SNEGSKA, per germline (reference sequence). The CDR3 spans 15 residues. With V trimmed by 3 bases and J by 6 bases, 12 bases remained unmatched.

CDR3 coding DNA: TGTGCCAGCAGTCCCGGGATCTTCTATGGCTACACCTTC. Translated: CASSPGIFYGYTF. The V call is TRBV12-3 or TRBV12-4, the J call TRBJ1-2; D gene uncertain. The CDR3 extends over 13 amino acids. Trimming left V 5 bases short and J 4 bases short, with 11 bases between.

This clonotype was detected only a few times. The V call is TRBV12-3 or TRBV12-4, the J call TRBJ1-5; no firm D call. The CDR3 consists of 14 residues. Trimming took 4 bases from V and 0 from J, leaving 7 bases between them. The CDR3 reads CASSSEGSNQPQHF. The CDR3 nucleotides read TGTGCCAGCAGTTCCGAAGGTAGCAATCAGCCCCAGCATTTT.

The genes are TRBV20-1 and TRBJ1-2; TRBD1 might be the D (5 bases). The V and J ends lost 3 bases and 7 bases respectively, with 12 bases between them. Germline V gene lookup returns CDR1 DFQATT and CDR2 SNEGSKA (reference sequence). The CDR3 consists of 12 residues. The CDR3 DNA reads TGCAGTGCTAGTTTGGGACTTAGTGGCTACACCTTC. Translation gives CSASLGLSGYTF.

This clonotype has more than one count but fewer than ten. The rearrangement links TRBV9 to TRBJ2-5; TRBD2 might be the D (6 bases). The germline CDR1 and CDR2 sequences are SGDLS and YYNGEE. V gave up 5 bases and J gave up 0 bases, with 14 bases separating them. This CDR3 has 15 residues. The CDR3 DNA reads as TGTGCCAGCAGTCCGGGGGTAGTGTACCAAGAGACCCAGTACTTC. This encodes CASSPGVVYQETQYF.

A few counts support this clonotype. The CDR3 protein is CASSWGLGTDTQYF. The CDR3 DNA reads TGTGCCAGCAGCTGGGGACTGGGCACAGATACGCAGTATTTT. The V and J genes are TRBV12-3 or TRBV12-4 and TRBJ2-3, with D possibly being TRBD2 (6 bases). The CDR3 spans 14 residues. Trimming removed 6 bases at V and 1 base at J, with 11 bases between.

This CDR3 reads CASRPGRYGYTF. Written as DNA, the CDR3 is TGTGCCAGCAGACCCGGACGGTATGGCTACACCTTC. The rearrangement joins TRBV7-2 to TRBJ1-2; D not certain. Trimming removed 6 bases at V and 5 bases at J, with 10 bases between. CDR3 length: 12 amino acids. Per germline, CDR1 SGHTA and CDR2 FQGNSA.

The rearrangement links TRBV5-1 to TRBJ1-2; D might be TRBD1 (5 bases). The CDR3 contains 15 residues. The V gene lost 2 bases and the J gene lost 5 bases, with 16 bases spanning the gap. CDR1 and CDR2 (germline): SGHRS, YFSETQ. The DNA for the CDR3 is TGCGCCAGCAGCTTCGAGACAGACCCCTCTTATGGCTACACCTTC. Protein: CASSFETDPSYGYTF. The variable domain in full, with the rest retrieved from reference TRBV5-1 and TRBJ1-2, is KAGVTQTPRYLIKTRGQQVTLSCSPISGHRSVSWYQQTPGQGLQFLFEYFSETQRNKGNFPGRFSGRQFSNSRSEMNVSTLELGDSALYLCASSFETDPSYGYTFGSGTRLTVV.

The chain recombines TRBV18 with TRBJ2-7, with D perhaps TRBD2 (6 bases). The CDR3 sequence is 14 residues long. Trimming pared 3 bases from V and 6 bases from J, leaving 15 bases between. Looked up from germline, CDR1 is KGHSH and CDR2 is LQKENI. This CDR3 is CASSPRGGEIEQYF. Written as DNA, the CDR3 is TGTGCCAGCTCACCCCGTGGAGGGGAGATCGAGCAGTACTTC.